This record concerns one TCR beta chain sequence. The data were taken from a study of blood T cell repertoires in COVID-19. Per the germline V gene, CDR1 is GTSNPN and CDR2 is SVGIG (reference sequence). The V gene end was trimmed by 4 bases and the J gene end by 4 bases; junction bases not matched to a gene: 6. CDR3 size: 14 residues. Per the authors' pipeline: Quantification of nucleated cells was approximated via reference gene primer amplification. Measured with immunoSEQ multiplex PCR; TCRdb has only the in-frame clones, and not every one. Clonal size and the V and J genes are those of that table, whereas D and trimming came from the DNA. The table records roughly 220,000 clones, about 83% of them present only once.

The TCR was taken from a woman aged 40 to 50 who had recovered from COVID-19. The sequenced sample consisted of PBMCs or T cells enriched from blood (not recorded which). V and J are TRBV30 and TRBJ2-3, with TRBD2 matching over 9 bases. CDR3 in amino acids: CAWNKREASDTQYF. CDR3 bases: TGTGCCTGGAATAAGCGGGAGGCGTCAGATACGCAGTATTTT.